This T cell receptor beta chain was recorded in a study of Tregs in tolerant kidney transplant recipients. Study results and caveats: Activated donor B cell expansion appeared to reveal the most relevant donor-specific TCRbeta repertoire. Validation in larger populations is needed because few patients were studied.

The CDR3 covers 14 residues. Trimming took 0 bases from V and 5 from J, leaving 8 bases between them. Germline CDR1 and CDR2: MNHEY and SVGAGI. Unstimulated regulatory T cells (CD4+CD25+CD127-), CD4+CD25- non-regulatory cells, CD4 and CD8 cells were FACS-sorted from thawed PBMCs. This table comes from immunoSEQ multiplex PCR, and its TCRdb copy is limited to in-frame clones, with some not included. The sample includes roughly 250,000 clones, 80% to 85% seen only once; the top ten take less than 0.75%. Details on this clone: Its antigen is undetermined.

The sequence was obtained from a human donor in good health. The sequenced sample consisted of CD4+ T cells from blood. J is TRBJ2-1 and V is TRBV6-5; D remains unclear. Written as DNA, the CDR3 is TGTGCCAGCAGTTACTCGATTTGGGACAATGAGCAGTTCTTC. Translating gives CASSYSIWDNEQFF.